These 20 T cell receptor beta chains originate from one sample sequenced in a study of blood T cell repertoires in COVID-19. Generated by immunoSEQ multiplex PCR, the TCRdb table keeps only in-frame clones and is missing some. The sample includes roughly 500,000 clones, around nine tenths of them seen just once. The sample taken for sequencing was PBMCs or T cells enriched from blood (not recorded which). Receptor source: a woman in her thirties or forties who had recovered from COVID-19.

The V gene is TRBV2, the J gene TRBJ1-1; 7 bases are a match to TRBD1. The CDR3 covers 16 residues. Germline V gene lookup returns CDR1 SNHLY and CDR2 FYNNEI. J lost 5 bases, V lost 3 bases, and 12 bases had no gene match. CDR3 amino acids: CASSERGTELVTEAFF. DNA of the CDR3: TGTGCCAGCAGTGAGAGGGGGACAGAGTTAGTAACTGAAGCTTTCTTT.

This rearrangement joins TRBV7-2 to TRBJ1-2; a possible D gene is TRBD1 (5 bases). The ends were cut back, 1 base at V and 6 bases at J, with 9 bases in the middle. Germline CDR1 SGHTA, CDR2 FQGNSA. This CDR3 is 13 amino acids long. CDR3 coding DNA: TGTGCCAGCAGCTTAGTGGGGGGGGATGGCTACACCTTC. It specifies CASSLVGGDGYTF.

The genes are TRBV12-3 or TRBV12-4 and TRBJ2-1; maybe TRBD2 (6 bases). V lost 4 bases and J 8 bases, leaving 12 bases between the germline ends. CDR3 length: 13 amino acids. CDR3 DNA: TGTGCCAGCAGTTGGGGGGATGGCGATGAGCAGTTCTTC. Its protein is CASSWGDGDEQFF.

The V gene is TRBV3-1 (or the pseudogene TRBV3-2), the J gene TRBJ2-4, with D perhaps TRBD1 (6 bases). There are 14 residues in the CDR3. Germline loops: CDR1 LGHDT, CDR2 YNNKEL (reference sequence). The V end lost 6 bases, the J end lost 5 bases, and 14 bases lay between the germline ends. The chain's CDR3 is CASRRTGSQNIQYF. The CDR3 DNA sequence: TGTGCCAGCAGACGTACAGGGAGTCAAAACATTCAGTACTTC.

This clone appeared a single time. V is TRBV5-8 and J is TRBJ2-1; 14 nucleotides match TRBD2. Germline trimming cut 3 bases from V and 10 bases from J; bases unmatched to any gene: 9. The CDR3 loop spans 16 amino acids. Germline V gene data show CDR1 as SGHTS and CDR2 as YDEGEE. The CDR3: CASSSGLAGAWGEQFF. CDR3 DNA: TGTGCCAGCAGCTCGGGACTAGCGGGAGCCTGGGGGGAGCAGTTCTTC.

A single count supports this clone. The V call is TRBV11-3, the J call TRBJ2-3, with 7 bases fitting TRBD1. V lost 5 bases, J lost 0 bases, and 11 bases stayed unmatched. The CDR3 consists of 17 residues. Germline V gene data show CDR1 as SGHNT and CDR2 as YENEEA. The CDR3: CASSPGQTHSSTDTQYF. The DNA of the CDR3 is TGTGCCAGCAGCCCGGGACAGACTCACTCGAGCACAGATACGCAGTATTTT.

J is TRBJ2-3 and V is TRBV9; no reliable D call. CDR1 is SGDLS, CDR2 YYNGEE, per germline. This CDR3 has 12 amino acids. Trimming took 4 bases from V and 2 from J, leaving 5 bases between them. The CDR3 sequence is CASSPNTDTQYF. The CDR3 DNA follows: TGTGCCAGCAGCCCCAACACAGATACGCAGTATTTT.

J is TRBJ1-5 and V is TRBV7-8; 8 nucleotides align to TRBD1. The CDR3 runs 15 residues. Germline assignment: CDR1 SGHVS and CDR2 FQNEAQ. The V gene end was trimmed by 1 base and the J gene end by 4 bases; junction bases not matched to a gene: 3. CDR3 coding DNA: TGTGCCAGCAGCTTAGGGACAGGGATTAATCAGCCCCAGCATTTT. It codes for CASSLGTGINQPQHF.

The chain couples TRBV5-8 to TRBJ1-5; 8 bases match TRBD1. With 2 bases clipped from V and 2 bases from J, the junction kept 3 bases outside the gene matches. Germline-derived CDR1 and CDR2 are SGHTS and YDEGEE. This CDR3 is 15 amino acids long. CDR3 in amino acids: CASSFQGAGNQPQHF. CDR3 DNA: TGTGCCAGCAGCTTTCAGGGGGCTGGCAATCAGCCCCAGCATTTT.

This chain uses TRBV12-3 or TRBV12-4 with TRBJ2-7, with TRBD1 identical over 7 bases. V gave up 8 bases and J gave up 4 bases; unmatched junction bases: 8. There are 13 residues in the CDR3. The CDR3 is CASAIGQDYEQYF. The CDR3 nucleotides are TGTGCCAGCGCGATCGGACAGGATTACGAGCAGTACTTC.

V is TRBV7-8 and J is TRBJ2-5; TRBD1 matches 9 bases. Germline trimming cut 1 base from V and 4 bases from J; bases unmatched to any gene: 7. The CDR3 extends over 16 amino acids. CDR1 SGHVS and CDR2 FQNEAQ come from the germline V gene. The CDR3 sequence is CASSLGTGTGSETQYF. CDR3 bases: TGTGCCAGCAGCTTAGGGACCGGGACAGGGTCAGAGACCCAGTACTTC.

This chain connects TRBV4-2 to TRBJ1-5, with TRBD1 identical over 9 bases. The CDR3 consists of 21 residues. Germline V lookup: CDR1 LGHNA, CDR2 YNFKEQ. The ends lost 1 base at V and 5 bases at J; junction bases unmatched: 21. The CDR3, as DNA: TGTGCCAGCAGCCAAGTTCCGTCCGGGACAGGGCAATATCCGCAAGATCAGCCCCAGCATTTT. It encodes CASSQVPSGTGQYPQDQPQHF.

Details on this clone: Other DNA sequences within the sample encode an identical CDR3. The chain recombines TRBV7-2 with TRBJ2-7, with 7 bases fitting TRBD1. With 5 bases clipped from V and 4 bases from J, the junction kept 8 bases outside the gene matches. CDR3 size: 14 residues. Per the germline V gene, CDR1 is SGHTA and CDR2 is FQGNSA. CDR3 sequence (DNA): TGTGCCAGCAGCCCGCGACAGGGTGTTTACGAGCAGTACTTC. Residues: CASSPRQGVYEQYF.

This chain links TRBV7-8 with TRBJ1-5; D unresolved. This CDR3 is 15 amino acids long. Germline CDR1 reads SGHVS; CDR2 reads FQNEAQ. V was shortened by 3 bases and J by 0 bases, with 9 bases between the two germline ends. CDR3 protein: CASSLGAYSNQPQHF. Written as DNA, the CDR3 is TGTGCCAGCAGCTTGGGCGCTTATAGCAATCAGCCCCAGCATTTT. The variable domain in full, with the rest retrieved from reference TRBV7-8 and TRBJ1-5, is GAGVSQSPRYKVAKRGQDVALRCDPISGHVSLFWYQQALGQGPEFLTYFQNEAQLDKSGLPSDRFFAERPEGSVSTLKIQRTQQEDSAVYLCASSLGAYSNQPQHFGDGTRLSIL.

This clone showed up just a few times. The V and J genes are TRBV11-3 and TRBJ1-6; D possibly corresponds to TRBD1 (6 bases). The CDR3 contains 15 residues. Germline V CDR1 and CDR2: SGHNT, YENEEA. Trimming removed 5 bases at V and 8 bases at J, with 16 bases between. The CDR3 region has the DNA TGTGCCAGCAGCCGCACCTCAGGGGTGGATTCACCCCTCCACTTT. It codes for CASSRTSGVDSPLHF.

This rearrangement joins TRBV6-2 or TRBV6-3 to TRBJ2-7, with D possibly matching TRBD2 (5 bases). Per the germline V gene, CDR1 is MNHEY and CDR2 is SVGEGT. V lost 2 bases and J lost 3, with 11 bases in between. The CDR3 is made up of 14 amino acids. Written as DNA, the CDR3 is TGTGCCAGCAGTTACGGGGTGACTATCTACGAGCAGTACTTC. Protein sequence: CASSYGVTIYEQYF.

V and J are TRBV4-1 and TRBJ2-7; D gene ambiguous. V was cut by 3 bases and J by 4 bases, with 7 bases left in between. CDR1 and CDR2 (germline): MGHRA, YSYEKL. This CDR3 contains 12 residues. This chain's CDR3 is CASSHTQYEQYF. The CDR3 bases are TGCGCCAGCAGCCATACACAGTACGAGCAGTACTTC.

The rearrangement links TRBV5-1 to TRBJ1-1, with a weak D call TRBD1 (6 bases). V lost 0 bases to trimming and J lost 8 bases, with 11 bases between them. CDR1 SGHRS and CDR2 YFSETQ come from the germline V gene. CDR3 length: 13 residues. The CDR3 is CASSLANRGEAFF. The CDR3 region has the DNA TGCGCCAGCAGCTTGGCCAATAGGGGGGAAGCTTTCTTT.

The V and J genes are TRBV13 and TRBJ2-1; D perhaps matches TRBD2 (5 bases). The CDR3 extends over 14 amino acids. V gave up 4 bases and J gave up 8 bases, with 15 bases separating them. Per germline, CDR1 PRHDT and CDR2 FYEKMQ (reference sequence). CDR3 bases: TGTGCCAGCAGCTACGCGGGTGGGGTGCATGAGCAGTTCTTC. Translation: CASSYAGGVHEQFF.

The CDR3 bases are TGTGCCAGCAGCTCGACACCGACCTACGAGCAGTACTTC. Protein sequence: CASSSTPTYEQYF. V usage is TRBV7-2 and J usage is TRBJ2-7; no clear D. The ends were cut back, 4 bases at V and 2 bases at J, with 9 bases in the middle. CDR3 size: 13 residues. The germline V gene encodes CDR1 SGHTA and CDR2 FQGNSA.